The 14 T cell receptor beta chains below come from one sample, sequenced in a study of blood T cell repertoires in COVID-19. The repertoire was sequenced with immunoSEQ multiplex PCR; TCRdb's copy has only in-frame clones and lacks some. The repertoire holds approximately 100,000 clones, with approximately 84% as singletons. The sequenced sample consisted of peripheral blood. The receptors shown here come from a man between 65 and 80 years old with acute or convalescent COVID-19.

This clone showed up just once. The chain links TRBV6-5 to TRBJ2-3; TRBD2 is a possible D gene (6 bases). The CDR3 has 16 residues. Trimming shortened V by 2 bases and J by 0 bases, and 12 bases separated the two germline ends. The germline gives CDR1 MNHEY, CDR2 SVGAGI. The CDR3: CASSYLGRGSTDTQYF. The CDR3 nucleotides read TGTGCCAGCAGTTACCTCGGGCGGGGAAGCACAGATACGCAGTATTTT.

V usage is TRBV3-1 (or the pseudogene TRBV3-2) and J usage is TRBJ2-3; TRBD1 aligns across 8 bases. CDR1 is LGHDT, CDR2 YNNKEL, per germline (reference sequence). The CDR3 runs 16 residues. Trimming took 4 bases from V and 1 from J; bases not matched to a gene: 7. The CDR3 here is CASSRAGDRRTDTQYF. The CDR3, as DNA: TGTGCCAGCAGCCGGGCCGGGGACAGGCGCACAGATACGCAGTATTTT.

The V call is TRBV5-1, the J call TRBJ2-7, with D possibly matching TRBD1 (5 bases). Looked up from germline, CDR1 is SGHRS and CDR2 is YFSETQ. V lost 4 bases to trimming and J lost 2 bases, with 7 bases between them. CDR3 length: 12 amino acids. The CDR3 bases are TGCGCCAGCAGCCTGGACACCTACGAGCAGTACTTC. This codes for CASSLDTYEQYF.

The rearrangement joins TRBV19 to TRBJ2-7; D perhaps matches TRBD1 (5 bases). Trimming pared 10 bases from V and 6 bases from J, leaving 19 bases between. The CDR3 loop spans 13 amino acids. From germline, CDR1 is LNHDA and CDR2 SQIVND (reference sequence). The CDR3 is CATTDRNTFEQYF. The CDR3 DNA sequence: TGTGCCACAACAGACAGAAACACATTCGAGCAGTACTTC.

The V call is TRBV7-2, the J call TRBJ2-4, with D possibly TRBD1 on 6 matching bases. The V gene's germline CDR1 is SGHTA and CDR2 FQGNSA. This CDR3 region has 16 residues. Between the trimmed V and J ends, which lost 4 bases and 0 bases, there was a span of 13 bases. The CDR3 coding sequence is TGTGCCAGCAGCTGGGGGCCGGGAAGAGCCAAAAACATTCAGTACTTC. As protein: CASSWGPGRAKNIQYF. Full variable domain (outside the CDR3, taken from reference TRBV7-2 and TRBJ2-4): GAGVSQSPSNKVTEKGKDVELRCDPISGHTALYWYRQSLGQGLEFLIYFQGNSAPDKSGLPSDRFSAERTGGSVSTLTIQRTQQEDSAVYLCASSWGPGRAKNIQYFGAGTRLSVL.

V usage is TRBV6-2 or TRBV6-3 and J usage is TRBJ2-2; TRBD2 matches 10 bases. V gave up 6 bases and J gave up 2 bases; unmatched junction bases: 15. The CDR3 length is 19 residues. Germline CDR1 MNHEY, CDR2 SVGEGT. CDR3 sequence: CASSPPRVAGGKNTGELFF. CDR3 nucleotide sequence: TGTGCCAGCAGCCCCCCTAGAGTAGCGGGAGGAAAAAACACCGGGGAGCTGTTTTTT.

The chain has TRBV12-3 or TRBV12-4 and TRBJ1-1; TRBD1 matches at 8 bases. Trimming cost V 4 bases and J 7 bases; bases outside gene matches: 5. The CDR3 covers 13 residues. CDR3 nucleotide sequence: TGTGCCAGCAGTTGGACAGGGAAGGGTGAAGCTTTCTTT. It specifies CASSWTGKGEAFF.

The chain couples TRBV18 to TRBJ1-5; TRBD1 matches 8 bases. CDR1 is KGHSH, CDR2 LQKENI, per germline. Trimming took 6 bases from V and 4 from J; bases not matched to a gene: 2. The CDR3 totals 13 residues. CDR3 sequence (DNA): TGTGCCAGCTCGACAGGGGCAAATCAGCCCCAGCATTTT. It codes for CASSTGANQPQHF.

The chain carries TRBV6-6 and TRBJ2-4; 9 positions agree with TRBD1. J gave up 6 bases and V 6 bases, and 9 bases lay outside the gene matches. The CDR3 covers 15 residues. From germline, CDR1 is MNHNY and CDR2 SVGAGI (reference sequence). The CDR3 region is CASRVRDRELNIQYF. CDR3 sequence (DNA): TGTGCCAGCAGAGTCCGGGACAGGGAATTAAACATTCAGTACTTC.

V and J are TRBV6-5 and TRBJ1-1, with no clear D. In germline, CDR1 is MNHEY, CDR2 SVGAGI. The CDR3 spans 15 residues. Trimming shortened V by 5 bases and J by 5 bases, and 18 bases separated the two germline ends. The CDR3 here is CASSSVGRGETEAFF. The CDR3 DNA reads TGTGCCAGCAGTAGTGTAGGCCGCGGGGAGACTGAAGCTTTCTTT.

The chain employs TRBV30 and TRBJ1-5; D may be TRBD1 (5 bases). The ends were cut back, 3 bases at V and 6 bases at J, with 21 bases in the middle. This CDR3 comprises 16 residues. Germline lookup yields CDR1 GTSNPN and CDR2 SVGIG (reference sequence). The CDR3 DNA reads TGTGCCTGGAGCCCAATGTATAGGGGCGGTGGTCAGCCCCAGCATTTT. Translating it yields CAWSPMYRGGGQPQHF. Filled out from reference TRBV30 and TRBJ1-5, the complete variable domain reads SQTIHQWPATLVQPVGSPLSLECTVEGTSNPNLYWYRQAAGRGLQLLFYSVGIGQISSEVPQNLSASRPQDRQFILSSKKLLLSDSGFYLCAWSPMYRGGGQPQHFGDGTRLSIL.

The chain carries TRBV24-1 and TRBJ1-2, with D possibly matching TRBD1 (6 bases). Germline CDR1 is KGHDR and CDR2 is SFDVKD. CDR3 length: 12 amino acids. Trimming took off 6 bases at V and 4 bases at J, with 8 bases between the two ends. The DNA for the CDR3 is TGTGCCACCAGTCAACAGGGCTATGGCTACACCTTC. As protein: CATSQQGYGYTF.

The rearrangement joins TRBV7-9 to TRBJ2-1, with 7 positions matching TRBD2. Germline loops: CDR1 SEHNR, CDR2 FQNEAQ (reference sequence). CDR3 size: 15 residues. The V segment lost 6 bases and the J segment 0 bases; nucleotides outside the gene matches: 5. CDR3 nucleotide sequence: TGTGCCAGCAGTTTCGAGCGGGGCTCCTACAATGAGCAGTTCTTC. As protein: CASSFERGSYNEQFF.

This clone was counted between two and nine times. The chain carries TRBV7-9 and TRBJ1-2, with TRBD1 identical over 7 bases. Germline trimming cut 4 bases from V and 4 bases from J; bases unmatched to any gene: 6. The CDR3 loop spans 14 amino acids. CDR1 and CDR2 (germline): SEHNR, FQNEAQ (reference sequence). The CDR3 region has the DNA TGTGCCAGCAGCTACGGGACAGCGACCTATGGCTACACCTTC. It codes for CASSYGTATYGYTF.